This T cell receptor (beta chain) was captured in a study of spatial heterogeneity in lung cancer. TCR cDNA molecules were tagged individually, and each one carried a unique molecular identifier. TCRdb reprocessed the 5' RACE reads with MiXCR, giving one entry per CDR3 protein. In the table there are around 110,000 distinct CDR3 sequences, more than 9% of which are singletons. Stated time point: blood at routine non-recurrence follow-up after resection. Frozen PBMC, nontumor lung or tumor provided whole RNA, which was sequenced unsorted. From germline, CDR1 is DFQATT and CDR2 SNEGSKA (reference sequence). V lost 6 bases to trimming and J lost 0 bases; unmatched junction nucleotides: 9. The CDR3 runs to 16 residues.

The clonotype originates from a male donor with early-stage non-small cell lung cancer. The material was PBMCs, obtained at follow-up. This chain connects TRBV20-1 to TRBJ1-5, with TRBD1 identical over 9 bases. The CDR3 DNA follows: TGCAGTGCCCACAGGGGGCGTGCGGGTAGCAATCAGCCCCAGCATTTT. Translated: CSAHRGRAGSNQPQHF.